A single sample is the source of the 21 T cell receptor beta chains below, sequenced in a study of blood T cell repertoires in COVID-19. TCRdb's copy holds only in-frame clones and misses some; the assay was immunoSEQ multiplex PCR. The data hold about 220,000 clones, with more than 70% observed a single time. The sample comprised peripheral blood. Source of these receptors: a woman at least 80 years old with acute or convalescent COVID-19.

This chain links TRBV7-2 with TRBJ2-1, with 14 nucleotides matching TRBD2. The CDR3 contains 16 residues. Looked up from germline, CDR1 is SGHTA and CDR2 is FQGNSA. Unmatched junction bases numbered 3, after V lost 3 bases and J lost 5 bases. CDR3 residues: CASSFQGLAGDNEQFF. The DNA of the CDR3 is TGTGCCAGCAGCTTCCAGGGACTAGCGGGGGACAATGAGCAGTTCTTC.

The J gene is TRBJ2-1, the V gene TRBV11-3; tentatively, D is TRBD2 (6 bases). Per germline, CDR1 SGHNT and CDR2 YENEEA. V was shortened by 2 bases and J by 5 bases, with 13 bases between the two germline ends. CDR3 length: 15 residues. As DNA, the CDR3 is TGTGCCAGCAGCTTATTTTCGCGGGGCCACAATGAGCAGTTCTTC. It is translated as CASSLFSRGHNEQFF.

This rearrangement joins TRBV4-1 to TRBJ1-1, with D unresolved. The CDR3 extends over 16 amino acids. V dropped 0 bases and J dropped 2 bases, with 13 bases sitting between them. Looked up from germline, CDR1 is MGHRA and CDR2 is YSYEKL. This chain's CDR3 is CASSQERTNVNTEAFF. The CDR3 nucleotides are TGCGCCAGCAGCCAAGAAAGGACTAACGTAAACACTGAAGCTTTCTTT.

Only one count was recorded for this clone. This rearrangement joins TRBV29-1 to TRBJ1-2; D not certain. CDR3 length: 11 residues. Trimming shortened V by 5 bases and J by 4 bases, and 8 bases separated the two germline ends. CDR1 is SQVTM and CDR2 is ANQGSEA in the germline V gene. Written as DNA, the CDR3 is TGCAGCGTTTTGCAGGCCTATGGCTACACCTTC. This codes for CSVLQAYGYTF. Complete variable domain (other parts from reference TRBV29-1 and TRBJ1-2): SAVISQKPSRDICQRGTSLTIQCQVDSQVTMMFWYRQQPGQSLTLIATANQGSEATYESGFVIDKFPISRPNLTFSTLTVSNMSPEDSSIYLCSVLQAYGYTFGSGTRLTVV.

CDR3 amino acids: CASSADSLYGYTF. The CDR3, as DNA: TGTGCCAGCAGCGCGGACAGCCTCTATGGCTACACCTTC. The V gene is TRBV5-4, the J gene TRBJ1-2, with D possibly TRBD1 on 6 matching bases. The V gene lost 4 bases and the J gene lost 4 bases, with 11 bases spanning the gap. The germline gives CDR1 SGHNT, CDR2 YYREEE (reference sequence). The CDR3 contains 13 residues.

V gene TRBV30 combines with J gene TRBJ2-7; 7 nucleotides line up with TRBD1. CDR1 and CDR2 from the germline V gene are GTSNPN and SVGIG (reference sequence). The CDR3 sequence is 14 residues long. V lost 4 bases, J lost 0 bases, and 6 bases stayed unmatched. The CDR3 DNA follows: TGTGCCTGGAATCGGGACAGTTTCTCCTACGAGCAGTACTTC. Amino acid sequence: CAWNRDSFSYEQYF. The entire variable domain, with the rest obtained from reference TRBV30 and TRBJ2-7, is as follows: SQTIHQWPATLVQPVGSPLSLECTVEGTSNPNLYWYRQAAGRGLQLLFYSVGIGQISSEVPQNLSASRPQDRQFILSSKKLLLSDSGFYLCAWNRDSFSYEQYFGPGTRLTVT.

The chain carries TRBV3-1 (or the pseudogene TRBV3-2) and TRBJ1-2; D might be TRBD1 (6 bases). CDR3 length: 14 residues. The germline V gene has CDR1 LGHDT and CDR2 YNNKEL (reference sequence). Trimming left V 1 base short and J 8 bases short, with 14 bases between. CDR3: CASSQGSRGKGYTF. The CDR3, as DNA: TGTGCCAGCAGCCAAGGGAGCAGGGGAAAGGGCTACACCTTC.

V usage is TRBV11-3 and J usage is TRBJ2-7; perhaps TRBD1 as D (5 bases). The CDR3 is 17 amino acids. The V gene's germline CDR1 is SGHNT and CDR2 YENEEA. The germline V and J ends were trimmed by 0 bases and 1 base, with 16 bases remaining between them. CDR3 in amino acids: CASSLDGAPSMSYEQYF. CDR3 nucleotide sequence: TGTGCCAGCAGCTTAGATGGGGCCCCGTCCATGTCCTACGAGCAGTACTTC.

Turning to this clone: One end of the junction is discordant with germline, which a read error may explain. The V call is TRBV19, the J call TRBJ1-5; 7 bases are a match to TRBD1. This CDR3 has 14 amino acids. The germline gives CDR1 LNHDA, CDR2 SQIVND (reference sequence). The CDR3 region has the DNA TGTGCCAGTAGCATAGACAGGGGCAATCAGCCCCAGCATTTT. This sequence encodes CASSIDRGNQPQHF. The full variable domain, its missing parts supplied by reference TRBV19 and TRBJ1-5, is DGGITQSPKYLFRKEGQNVTLSCEQNLNHDAMYWYRQDPGQGLRLIYYSQIVNDFQKGDIAEGYSVSREKKESFPLTVTSAQKNPTAFYLCASSIDRGNQPQHFGDGTRLSIL.

A few counts support this clone. V gene TRBV2 combines with J gene TRBJ1-2, with a possible D match to TRBD1 (6 bases). CDR3 length: 14 amino acids. CDR1 is SNHLY, CDR2 FYNNEI, per germline. V gave up 5 bases and J gave up 7 bases, with 17 bases separating them. The CDR3 region is CASSPLVGAVGYTF. DNA of the CDR3: TGTGCCAGCAGTCCCCTCGTGGGGGCGGTTGGCTACACCTTC.

The chain links TRBV27 to TRBJ1-4; TRBD1 matches at 8 bases. The junction had 5 bases not matched to a gene; V was cut back by 6 bases and J by 8 bases. The V gene's germline CDR1 is MNHEY and CDR2 SMNVEV (reference sequence). There are 13 residues in the CDR3. The CDR3 DNA reads as TGTGCCAGCAGGATGACAGGGGAGGAAAAACTGTTTTTT. Encoded protein: CASRMTGEEKLFF.

This chain links TRBV6-1 with TRBJ2-5; 8 nucleotides agree with TRBD1. Germline assignment: CDR1 MNHNS and CDR2 SASEGT. This CDR3 spans 15 amino acids. Trimming removed 4 bases from V and 5 bases from J; junction bases left unmatched: 9. CDR3 amino acids: CASSGLQGDLETQYF. The CDR3 nucleotides read TGTGCCAGCAGTGGATTACAGGGGGACTTGGAGACCCAGTACTTC.

V is TRBV29-1 and J is TRBJ1-4; D is uncertain. The germline CDR1 and CDR2 sequences are SQVTM and ANQGSEA. V lost 7 bases, J lost 2 bases, and 5 bases lay in between. This CDR3 spans 11 amino acids. The CDR3, as DNA: TGCAGCGGGCGGACTAATGAAAAACTGTTTTTT. This encodes CSGRTNEKLFF.

The chain is built from TRBV7-2 and TRBJ2-3; TRBD2 is a possible D gene (5 bases). Germline CDR1 reads SGHTA; CDR2 reads FQGNSA. The CDR3 sequence is 15 residues long. V was clipped by 3 bases and J by 2 bases, with 12 bases between them. This chain's CDR3 is CASSLAGPFTDTQYF. DNA for the CDR3: TGTGCCAGCAGCTTGGCGGGCCCCTTCACAGATACGCAGTATTTT.

The chain recombines TRBV28 with TRBJ2-1; D is perhaps TRBD1 (6 bases). CDR3 length equals 15 residues. Germline-derived CDR1 and CDR2 are MDHEN and SYDVKM. With 3 bases removed from V and 5 bases from J, the gap between germline ends came to 14 bases. For the CDR3, the DNA is TGTGCCAGCAGTTTGTCCACAGGGCCCGACAATGAGCAGTTCTTC. Its protein product is CASSLSTGPDNEQFF. Based on the CDR3 plus reference TRBV28 and TRBJ2-1, the full variable domain is DVKVTQSSRYLVKRTGEKVFLECVQDMDHENMFWYRQDPGLGLRLIYFSYDVKMKEKGDIPEGYSVSREKKERFSLILESASTNQTSMYLCASSLSTGPDNEQFFGPGTRLTVL.

This clone has only a few counts. CDR3 DNA sequence: TGTGCCAGCAGGTACCCCGGAGCCTATGGCTACACCTTC. Translating gives CASRYPGAYGYTF. The rearrangement joins TRBV6-5 to TRBJ1-2; D unresolved. Trimming took 6 bases from V and 4 from J, leaving 12 bases between them. The CDR3 is 13 residues long. The germline V gene encodes CDR1 MNHEY and CDR2 SVGAGI.

The rearrangement links TRBV4-1 to TRBJ1-1, with a weak D call TRBD1 (5 bases). The CDR3 has 14 residues. V lost 3 bases and J lost 5, with 13 bases in between. Germline loops: CDR1 MGHRA, CDR2 YSYEKL. The CDR3 DNA is TGCGCCAGCAGCCAGGGGCAAGGGGTTACTGAAGCTTTCTTT. The encoded protein is CASSQGQGVTEAFF.

V and J are TRBV11-2 and TRBJ2-7; D is ambiguous. The germline V and J ends were trimmed by 5 bases and 3 bases, with 11 bases remaining between them. Per germline, CDR1 SGHAT and CDR2 FQNNGV. The CDR3 length is 13 residues. As DNA, the CDR3 is TGTGCCAGCAGCCCGTTTGTAAACTACGAGCAGTACTTC. Translating gives CASSPFVNYEQYF.

The chain is built from TRBV5-4 and TRBJ1-4; 12 nucleotides align to TRBD1. The CDR3 runs to 17 residues. Germline lookup yields CDR1 SGHNT and CDR2 YYREEE (reference sequence). V lost 1 base, J lost 5 bases, and 6 bases stayed unmatched. The CDR3 spells CASSLWDRGRVNEKLFF. The CDR3 bases are TGTGCCAGCAGCTTGTGGGACAGGGGGCGGGTGAATGAAAAACTGTTTTTT.

The genes are TRBV7-8 and TRBJ1-5, with D possibly being TRBD1 (5 bases). With 1 base removed from V and 3 bases from J, the gap between germline ends came to 13 bases. CDR3 length: 16 amino acids. Germline V gene sequence: CDR1 SGHVS, CDR2 FQNEAQ. The CDR3: CASSLGIGADNQPQHF. CDR3 DNA sequence: TGTGCCAGCAGCTTAGGGATAGGGGCAGACAATCAGCCCCAGCATTTT.

The chain uses TRBV20-1 and TRBJ1-6, with 9 bases aligning to TRBD1. V gave up 3 bases and J gave up 7 bases; unmatched junction bases: 4. This CDR3 is built from 14 residues. Germline V gives CDR1 DFQATT, CDR2 SNEGSKA (reference sequence). DNA of the CDR3: TGCAGTGCTAGTAAGGGGACAGGGAATTCACCCCTCCACTTT. Amino acid sequence: CSASKGTGNSPLHF.